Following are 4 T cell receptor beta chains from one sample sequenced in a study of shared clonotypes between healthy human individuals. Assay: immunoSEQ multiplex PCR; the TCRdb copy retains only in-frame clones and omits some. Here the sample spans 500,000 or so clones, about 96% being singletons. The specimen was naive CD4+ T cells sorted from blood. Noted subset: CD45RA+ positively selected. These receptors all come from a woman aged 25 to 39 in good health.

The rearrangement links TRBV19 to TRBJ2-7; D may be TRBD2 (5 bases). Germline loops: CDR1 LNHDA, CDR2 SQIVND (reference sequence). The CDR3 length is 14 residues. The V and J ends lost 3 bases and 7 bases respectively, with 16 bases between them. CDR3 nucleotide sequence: TGTGCCAGTAGTATCGGAGGAGGACTGAGGGAGCAGTACTTC. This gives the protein CASSIGGGLREQYF.

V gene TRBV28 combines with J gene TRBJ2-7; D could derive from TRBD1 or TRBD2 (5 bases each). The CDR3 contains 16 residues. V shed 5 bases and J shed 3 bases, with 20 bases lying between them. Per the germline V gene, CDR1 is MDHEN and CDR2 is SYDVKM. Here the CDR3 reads CASSVSSRGSLYEQYF. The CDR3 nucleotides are TGTGCCAGCAGTGTCTCATCGAGGGGCTCCCTCTACGAGCAGTACTTC.

This CDR3 reads CASSLGRQNQPQHF. The CDR3 nucleotides are TGTGCCAGCAGCTTAGGACGGCAAAATCAGCCCCAGCATTTT. The V and J genes are TRBV7-2 and TRBJ1-5; D ambiguous. The CDR3 is 14 amino acids. V was trimmed by 1 base and J by 4 bases, leaving 8 bases between them. Germline lookup yields CDR1 SGHTA and CDR2 FQGNSA.

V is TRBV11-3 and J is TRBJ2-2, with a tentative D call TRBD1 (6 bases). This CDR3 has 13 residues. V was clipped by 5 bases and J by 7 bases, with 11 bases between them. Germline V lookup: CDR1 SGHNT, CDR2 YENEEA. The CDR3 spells CASSANRVGELFF. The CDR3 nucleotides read TGTGCCAGCAGCGCCAACAGGGTCGGGGAGCTGTTTTTT.